One and the same sample provided the 20 T cell receptor beta chains below, sequenced in a study of cytomegalovirus exposure and HLA in healthy donors. Profiling relied on immunoSEQ multiplex PCR, and the TCRdb table lists in-frame clones only, not all of them. The sample holds 70,000 or so clones, 94% seen once. What was sequenced was PBMCs. These receptors all come from a man between 18 and 35 years old in good health and CMV-seropositive.

The rearrangement uses TRBV18 and TRBJ2-7, with 7 bases fitting TRBD2. Germline V gene lookup returns CDR1 KGHSH and CDR2 LQKENI. J lost 5 bases, V lost 2 bases, and 12 bases had no gene match. This CDR3 comprises 16 residues. CDR3 sequence reads: CASSPWGGGEHHEQYF. CDR3 nucleotides: TGTGCCAGCTCACCATGGGGGGGAGGGGAACATCACGAGCAGTACTTC.

This sequence joins TRBV6-1 and TRBJ1-1; maybe TRBD1 (6 bases). Trimming stripped 7 bases from V and 1 base from J, with 16 bases between. Germline V CDR1 and CDR2: MNHNS, SASEGT. This CDR3 comprises 15 residues. CDR3 nucleotide sequence: TGTGCCAGCACCGAAAGACCAGGGGAGAACACTGAAGCTTTCTTT. Translation gives CASTERPGENTEAFF.

The V call is TRBV29-1, the J call TRBJ1-4; possibly TRBD1 for D (6 bases). The CDR3 is made up of 13 amino acids. V was shortened by 6 bases and J by 6 bases, with 14 bases between the two germline ends. CDR1 and CDR2 from the germline V gene are SQVTM and ANQGSEA. The CDR3 region is CSVGRGADEKLFF. CDR3 DNA sequence: TGCAGCGTCGGTCGGGGGGCTGATGAAAAACTGTTTTTT.

V is TRBV6-1 and J is TRBJ1-4, with 9 bases that match TRBD1. Germline V gene sequence: CDR1 MNHNS, CDR2 SASEGT. The V and J ends lost 6 bases and 5 bases, in that order; junction bases with no gene match: 4. The CDR3 extends over 14 amino acids. The CDR3: CASSRDRANEKLFF. The CDR3, as DNA: TGTGCCAGCAGCAGGGACAGGGCAAATGAAAAACTGTTTTTT.

The chain links TRBV5-1 to TRBJ2-7, with D possibly TRBD2 on 6 matching bases. CDR1 and CDR2 (germline): SGHRS, YFSETQ. Trimming stripped 7 bases from V and 1 base from J, with 18 bases between. The length of the CDR3 is 15 residues. CDR3 DNA: TGCGCCAGCTATGAGCCGGGACTGCAATCCTACGAGCAGTACTTC. Amino acids: CASYEPGLQSYEQYF.

This chain links TRBV2 with TRBJ1-5; no clear D gene. The CDR3 is 13 amino acids. V was clipped by 4 bases and J by 7 bases, with 11 bases between them. Germline V CDR1 and CDR2: SNHLY, FYNNEI. The CDR3, as DNA: TGTGCCAGCAGTGTGGGAGAAAGGCAGCCCCAGCATTTT. Its protein is CASSVGERQPQHF.

This chain joins TRBV28 and TRBJ1-5; D not certain. The CDR3 loop spans 12 amino acids. Germline-derived CDR1 and CDR2 are MDHEN and SYDVKM. V was pared by 6 bases and J by 6 bases, with 9 bases between. For the CDR3, the DNA is TGTGCCAGCAGACTACTCTTTCAGCCCCAGCATTTT. Protein: CASRLLFQPQHF.

This chain links TRBV27 with TRBJ2-7; TRBD1 matches at 9 bases. V lost 2 bases, J lost 3 bases, and 5 bases stayed unmatched. CDR1 and CDR2 (germline): MNHEY, SMNVEV (reference sequence). The CDR3 loop spans 15 amino acids. CDR3 bases: TGTGCCAGCAGTTTACCGGGACAGGGTGTCTACGAGCAGTACTTC. Its translation: CASSLPGQGVYEQYF.

The chain is built from TRBV4-1 and TRBJ2-7; D is unclear. Germline V gene lookup returns CDR1 MGHRA and CDR2 YSYEKL. The V gene lost 1 base and the J gene lost 0 bases, with 7 bases spanning the gap. The CDR3 sequence is 14 residues long. The CDR3 protein is CASSQVESSYEQYF. The CDR3 DNA reads as TGCGCCAGCAGCCAAGTTGAGAGCTCCTACGAGCAGTACTTC.

J is TRBJ2-3 and V is TRBV27, with 7 bases that match TRBD2. CDR1 and CDR2 from the germline V gene are MNHEY and SMNVEV (reference sequence). Trimming cost V 2 bases and J 4 bases; bases outside gene matches: 9. The CDR3 length is 16 residues. In nucleotides, the CDR3 is TGTGCCAGCAGTTTAGTATTAGCGGGCCTGGCAGATACGCAGTATTTT. This codes for CASSLVLAGLADTQYF.

This clone appeared a single time. This chain uses TRBV18 with TRBJ2-1; possible D gene TRBD1, 6 bases. V shed 5 bases and J shed 0 bases, with 14 bases lying between them. The CDR3 is 16 amino acids. Germline CDR1 and CDR2: KGHSH and LQKENI. CDR3 residues: CASSTYNRDSYNEQFF. In DNA, the CDR3 is TGTGCCAGCTCAACCTATAACAGGGACTCCTACAATGAGCAGTTCTTC.

J is TRBJ2-7 and V is TRBV25-1, with D perhaps TRBD2 (6 bases). CDR1 is MGHDK and CDR2 is SYGVNS in the germline V gene. This CDR3 spans 15 amino acids. Trimming removed 4 bases from V and 0 bases from J, with 13 bases in between. The CDR3 nucleotides are TGTGCCAGCAGTGCCCGGGAGCGGAGCTCCTACGAGCAGTACTTC. Translation gives CASSARERSSYEQYF.

This chain connects TRBV18 to TRBJ2-3; D is uncertain. This CDR3 is 16 amino acids long. Looked up from germline, CDR1 is KGHSH and CDR2 is LQKENI. V was trimmed by 0 bases and J by 2 bases, leaving 12 bases between them. The CDR3 nucleotides are TGTGCCAGCTCACCACCGGCTAGACGTTTCACAGATACGCAGTATTTT. It is translated as CASSPPARRFTDTQYF.

This rearrangement joins TRBV18 to TRBJ2-7, with D perhaps matching TRBD1 (6 bases). Germline V gene sequence: CDR1 KGHSH, CDR2 LQKENI. V was cut by 3 bases and J by 0 bases, with 18 bases left in between. This CDR3 comprises 17 residues. The CDR3 is CASSPPETGPPSYEQYF. CDR3 coding DNA: TGTGCCAGCTCACCCCCAGAGACAGGACCACCCTCCTACGAGCAGTACTTC.

This clone was detected a few times. This chain joins TRBV6-1 and TRBJ2-3, with TRBD2 identical over 7 bases. This CDR3 spans 13 amino acids. V trimming: 5 bases; J trimming: 7 bases; junction bases outside the gene matches: 6. CDR1 is MNHNS and CDR2 is SASEGT in the germline V gene. The CDR3 protein is CASSFGGGNTQYF. Written as DNA, the CDR3 is TGTGCCAGCAGTTTTGGGGGGGGGAATACGCAGTATTTT.

This clone came up once. The rearrangement uses TRBV9 and TRBJ2-1, with D possibly being TRBD2 (6 bases). CDR1 and CDR2 from the germline V gene are SGDLS and YYNGEE. This CDR3 contains 14 residues. The V and J ends lost 3 bases and 8 bases respectively, with 15 bases between them. Here the CDR3 reads CASSALASRDEQFF. CDR3 coding DNA: TGTGCCAGCAGCGCACTAGCCTCTCGCGATGAGCAGTTCTTC.

The chain couples TRBV25-1 to TRBJ1-1, with D maybe TRBD1 (6 bases). V was trimmed by 2 bases and J by 4 bases, leaving 14 bases between them. There are 15 residues in the CDR3. The germline V gene has CDR1 MGHDK and CDR2 SYGVNS. The CDR3 loop reads CASSEPTGGGTEAFF. The CDR3 DNA reads TGTGCCAGCAGTGAACCGACAGGCGGGGGCACTGAAGCTTTCTTT.

The rearrangement links TRBV11-3 to TRBJ2-7; D unclear. This CDR3 spans 12 amino acids. V was clipped by 5 bases and J by 5 bases, with 10 bases between them. CDR1 SGHNT and CDR2 YENEEA come from the germline V gene. CDR3 sequence (DNA): TGTGCCAGCAGCCACCGGGTTCACGAGCAGTACTTC. Protein product: CASSHRVHEQYF.

A single count supports this clone. J is TRBJ1-3 and V is TRBV30; perhaps TRBD1 as D (6 bases). The CDR3 extends over 13 amino acids. The V end lost 4 bases, the J end lost 2 bases, and 9 bases lay between the germline ends. Germline CDR1 reads GTSNPN; CDR2 reads SVGIG (reference sequence). Here the CDR3 DNA reads TGTGCCTGGAACCCAGGGGCTGGAAACACCATATATTTT. This codes for CAWNPGAGNTIYF.

The chain joins TRBV16 to TRBJ1-4; tentative D call: TRBD1 (5 bases). CDR1 is KGHSY, CDR2 FQNENV, per germline. V gave up 4 bases and J gave up 8 bases, with 14 bases separating them. CDR3 length: 14 amino acids. For the CDR3, the DNA is TGTGCCAGCAGCCTGACAGTATCTTACGAAAAACTGTTTTTT. It is translated as CASSLTVSYEKLFF.